Following are 10 T cell receptor beta chains from one sample sequenced in a study of shared clonotypes between healthy human individuals. Data came from immunoSEQ multiplex PCR; TCRdb stores just in-frame clones and leaves some out. The sample contains some 2 million clones, around 95% of which appear only once. The sample was naive CD4+ T cells sorted from blood. The subset here: CD45RA+ positively selected. The receptors stem from a man between 18 and 29 years old in good health.

As regards this clone: Other DNA variants within this sample encode the same CDR3. The chain employs TRBV5-1 and TRBJ1-5; 10 nucleotides line up with TRBD1. There are 15 residues in the CDR3. CDR1 is SGHRS and CDR2 is YFSETQ in the germline V gene. The V gene end was trimmed by 2 bases and the J gene end by 4 bases; junction bases not matched to a gene: 3. CDR3 DNA: TGCGCCAGCAGCTTAGGGACAGGGGATAATCAGCCCCAGCATTTT. Its translation: CASSLGTGDNQPQHF.

The chain employs TRBV5-1 and TRBJ1-6; tentatively, D is TRBD1 (5 bases). Germline CDR1 and CDR2: SGHRS and YFSETQ. The CDR3 is 16 amino acids. The ends were cut back, 4 bases at V and 7 bases at J, with 18 bases in the middle. CDR3 in amino acids: CASSPRQGLENSPLHF. DNA for the CDR3: TGCGCCAGCAGCCCCAGGCAGGGACTGGAGAATTCACCCCTCCACTTT.

The chain joins TRBV18 to TRBJ2-7; D unresolved. V was clipped by 2 bases and J by 0 bases, with 8 bases between them. There are 14 residues in the CDR3. CDR1 and CDR2 from the germline V gene are KGHSH and LQKENI. The CDR3 DNA follows: TGTGCCAGCTCACCAGCGGTATACTCCTACGAGCAGTACTTC. This gives the protein CASSPAVYSYEQYF.

The V gene is TRBV18, the J gene TRBJ1-5; possibly TRBD1 for D (5 bases). The V gene lost 6 bases and the J gene lost 6 bases, with 12 bases spanning the gap. Germline CDR1 reads KGHSH; CDR2 reads LQKENI. CDR3 length equals 13 residues. CDR3 coding DNA: TGTGCCAGCTCGCGGTGGAGGGGTCAGCCCCAGCATTTT. It translates to CASSRWRGQPQHF.

The chain has TRBV7-2 and TRBJ2-3, with TRBD2 matching over 9 bases. Germline V CDR1 and CDR2: SGHTA, FQGNSA. J lost 2 bases, V lost 4 bases, and 7 bases had no gene match. This CDR3 spans 16 amino acids. Here the CDR3 DNA reads TGTGCCAGCAGCTGGAGGACTAGCGAGAACACAGATACGCAGTATTTT. This sequence encodes CASSWRTSENTDTQYF.

This clone was picked up one time. This chain joins TRBV11-2 and TRBJ2-7, with 12 bases aligning to TRBD2. The CDR3 extends over 16 amino acids. Germline V gene data show CDR1 as SGHAT and CDR2 as FQNNGV. The V gene end was trimmed by 5 bases and the J gene end by 10 bases; junction bases not matched to a gene: 15. Written as DNA, the CDR3 is TGTGCCAGCAGCCTTTGGACTAGCGGGGTTCCCATTGAACAGTACTTC. This gives the protein CASSLWTSGVPIEQYF.

V usage is TRBV7-2 and J usage is TRBJ1-1; the D gene is possibly TRBD1 (5 bases). In germline, CDR1 is SGHTA, CDR2 FQGNSA. The CDR3 consists of 14 residues. The V and J ends lost 1 base and 4 bases respectively, with 10 bases between them. The CDR3, as DNA: TGTGCCAGCAGCTTAGGACGGGGGATCACTGAAGCTTTCTTT. Translating gives CASSLGRGITEAFF.

About this clone itself: This sequence may be a read error, since a much larger clone differs from it by one base. The CDR3 reads CAWSVRGLPPQYF. CDR3 sequence (DNA): TGTGCCTGGAGTGTACGGGGCCTACCCCCCCAGTACTTC. This chain joins TRBV30 and TRBJ2-5; D is perhaps TRBD1 or TRBD2 (5 bases each). V was clipped by 0 bases and J by 9 bases, with 14 bases between them. Germline CDR1 reads GTSNPN; CDR2 reads SVGIG (reference sequence). This CDR3 contains 13 residues.

This clone has ten or more counts. The chain uses TRBV27 and TRBJ1-6; D gene uncertain. The germline V gene has CDR1 MNHEY and CDR2 SMNVEV (reference sequence). Trimming left V 7 bases short and J 7 bases short, with 11 bases between. The CDR3 length is 13 residues. This chain's CDR3 is CASTPSGNSPLHF. The CDR3, as DNA: TGTGCCAGCACACCATCGGGGAATTCACCCCTCCACTTT.

This chain uses TRBV4-2 with TRBJ1-2, with D possibly matching TRBD1 (5 bases). Germline assignment: CDR1 LGHNA and CDR2 YNFKEQ. The CDR3 runs to 15 residues. With 10 bases removed from V and 5 bases from J, the gap between germline ends came to 23 bases. The CDR3 loop is CATSAGTLPPYGYTF. The CDR3 bases are TGTGCCACTTCAGCCGGGACCCTTCCCCCTTATGGCTACACCTTC.